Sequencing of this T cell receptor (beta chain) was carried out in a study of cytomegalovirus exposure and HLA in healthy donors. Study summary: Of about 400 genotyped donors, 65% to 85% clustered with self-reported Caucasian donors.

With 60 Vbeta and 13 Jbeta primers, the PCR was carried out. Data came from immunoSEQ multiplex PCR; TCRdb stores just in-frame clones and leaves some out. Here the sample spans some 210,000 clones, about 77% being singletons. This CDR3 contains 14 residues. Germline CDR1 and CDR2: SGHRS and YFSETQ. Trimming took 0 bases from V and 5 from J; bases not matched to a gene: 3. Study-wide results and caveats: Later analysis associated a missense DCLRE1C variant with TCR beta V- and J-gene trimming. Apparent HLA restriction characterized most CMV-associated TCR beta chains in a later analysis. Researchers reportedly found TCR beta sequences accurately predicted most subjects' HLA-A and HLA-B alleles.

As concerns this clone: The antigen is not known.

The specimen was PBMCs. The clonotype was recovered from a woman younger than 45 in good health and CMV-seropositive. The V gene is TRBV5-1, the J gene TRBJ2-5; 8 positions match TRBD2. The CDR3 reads CASSLDPGGETQYF. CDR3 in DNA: TGCGCCAGCAGCTTGGACCCGGGGGGGGAGACCCAGTACTTC.